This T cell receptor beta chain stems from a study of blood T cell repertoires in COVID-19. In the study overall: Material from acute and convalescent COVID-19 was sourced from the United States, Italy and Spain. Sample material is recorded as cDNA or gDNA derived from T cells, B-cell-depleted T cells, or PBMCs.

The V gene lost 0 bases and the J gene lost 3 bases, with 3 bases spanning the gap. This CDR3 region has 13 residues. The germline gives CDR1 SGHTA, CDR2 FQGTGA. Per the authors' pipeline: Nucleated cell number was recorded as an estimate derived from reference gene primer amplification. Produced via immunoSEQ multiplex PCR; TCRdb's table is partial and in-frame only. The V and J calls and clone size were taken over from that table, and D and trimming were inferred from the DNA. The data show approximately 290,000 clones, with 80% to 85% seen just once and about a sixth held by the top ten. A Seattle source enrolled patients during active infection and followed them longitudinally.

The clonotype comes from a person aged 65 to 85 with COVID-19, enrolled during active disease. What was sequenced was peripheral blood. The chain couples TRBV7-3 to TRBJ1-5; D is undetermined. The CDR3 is CASSLTYNQPQHF. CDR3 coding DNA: TGTGCCAGCAGCTTAACGTACAATCAGCCCCAGCATTTT.